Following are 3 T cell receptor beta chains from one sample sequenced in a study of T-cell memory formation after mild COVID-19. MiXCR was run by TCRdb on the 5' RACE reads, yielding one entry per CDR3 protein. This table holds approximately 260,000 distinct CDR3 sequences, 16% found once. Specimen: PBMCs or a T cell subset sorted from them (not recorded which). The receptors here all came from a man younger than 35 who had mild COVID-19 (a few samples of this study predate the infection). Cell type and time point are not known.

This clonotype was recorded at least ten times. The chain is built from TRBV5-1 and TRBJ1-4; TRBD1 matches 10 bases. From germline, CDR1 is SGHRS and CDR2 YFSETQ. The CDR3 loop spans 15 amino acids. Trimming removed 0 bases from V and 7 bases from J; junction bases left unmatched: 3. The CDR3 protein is CASSLGDRGGEKLFF. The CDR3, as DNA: TGCGCCAGCAGCTTGGGGGACAGGGGCGGTGAAAAACTGTTTTTT. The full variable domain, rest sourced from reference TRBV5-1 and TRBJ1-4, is KAGVTQTPRYLIKTRGQQVTLSCSPISGHRSVSWYQQTPGQGLQFLFEYFSETQRNKGNFPGRFSGRQFSNSRSEMNVSTLELGDSALYLCASSLGDRGGEKLFFGSGTQLSVL.

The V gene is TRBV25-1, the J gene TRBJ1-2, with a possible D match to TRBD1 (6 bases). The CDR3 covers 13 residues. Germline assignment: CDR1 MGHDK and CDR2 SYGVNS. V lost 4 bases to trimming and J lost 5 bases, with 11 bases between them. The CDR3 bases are TGTGCCAGCAGTGTGGACAGCCAGTATGGCTACACCTTC. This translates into CASSVDSQYGYTF.

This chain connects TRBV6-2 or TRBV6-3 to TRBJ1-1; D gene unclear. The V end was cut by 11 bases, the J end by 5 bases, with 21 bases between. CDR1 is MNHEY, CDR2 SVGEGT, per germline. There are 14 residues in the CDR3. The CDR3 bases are TGTGCCGCCAGCAGCGCCCCCCTTGGGACTGAAGCTTTCTTT. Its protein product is CAASSAPLGTEAFF.